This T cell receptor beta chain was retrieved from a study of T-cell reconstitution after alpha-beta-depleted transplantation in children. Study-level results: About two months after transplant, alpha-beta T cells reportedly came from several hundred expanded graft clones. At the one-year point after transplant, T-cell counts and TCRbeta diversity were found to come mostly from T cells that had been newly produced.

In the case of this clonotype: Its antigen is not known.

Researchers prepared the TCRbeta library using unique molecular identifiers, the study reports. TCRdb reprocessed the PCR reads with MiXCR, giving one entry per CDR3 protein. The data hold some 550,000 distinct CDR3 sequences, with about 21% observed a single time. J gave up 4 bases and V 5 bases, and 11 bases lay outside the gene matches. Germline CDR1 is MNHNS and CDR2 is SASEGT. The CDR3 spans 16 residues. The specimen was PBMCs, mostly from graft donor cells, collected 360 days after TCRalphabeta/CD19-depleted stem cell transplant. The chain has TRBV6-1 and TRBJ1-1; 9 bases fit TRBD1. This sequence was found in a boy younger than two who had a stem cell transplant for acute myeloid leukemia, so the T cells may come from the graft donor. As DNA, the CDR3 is TGTGCCAGCAGTAGCCGGGACAGGGTTCGGGTCACTGAAGCTTTCTTT. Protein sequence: CASSSRDRVRVTEAFF.